A single sample is the source of the 14 T cell receptor beta chains below, sequenced in a study of CD8+CD57+ T cells in acquired aplastic anemia. Researchers used genomic DNA as the template to profile TCR beta VDJ and CDR3. TCRdb analysed the reads with MiXCR anew, one entry per CDR3 protein. The table has some 210,000 distinct CDR3 sequences, about 59% seen once. Sequenced input: sorted CD4+, CD8+, or CD8+CD57+ T cells (not recorded which) from PBMCs. All receptors come from a human donor in good health.

Ten or more counts support this clonotype. J is TRBJ2-1 and V is TRBV6-4; perhaps TRBD2 as D (6 bases). The CDR3 loop spans 16 amino acids. The V end was cut by 4 bases, the J end by 4 bases, with 17 bases between. The germline V gene has CDR1 MRHNA and CDR2 SNTAGT. CDR3 in amino acids: CASSVEGGTLYNEQFF. The DNA for the CDR3 is TGTGCCAGCAGTGTGGAGGGAGGCACCCTTTACAATGAGCAGTTCTTC.

The sample holds many counts of this clonotype. The V gene is TRBV6-5, the J gene TRBJ2-7; no reliable D call. The CDR3 extends over 16 amino acids. CDR1 is MNHEY, CDR2 SVGAGI, per germline. Trimming left V 5 bases short and J 1 base short, with 18 bases between. The CDR3 coding sequence is TGTGCCAGCAGTCCGTTCAGGTCACAGAATTCCTACGAGCAGTACTTC. It encodes CASSPFRSQNSYEQYF.

The chain has TRBV7-6 and TRBJ2-5, with 14 bases that match TRBD2. The CDR3 has 15 amino acids. V lost 5 bases and J lost 4; bases outside the gene matches: 3. The germline CDR1 and CDR2 sequences are SGHVS and FNYEAQ. Here the CDR3 reads CASSGTSGSAETQYF. The CDR3 region has the DNA TGTGCCAGCAGCGGGACTAGCGGGAGCGCAGAGACCCAGTACTTC.

This clonotype has ten or more counts. V is TRBV11-2 and J is TRBJ2-7, with 9 bases that match TRBD2. The trim removed 5 bases at V and 3 bases at J, leaving 5 bases unmatched. CDR1 is SGHAT, CDR2 FQNNGV, per germline. The CDR3 length is 14 residues. The CDR3 DNA reads TGTGCCAGCAGCCTTCTAGCGGGAATCTACGAGCAGTACTTC. Translation: CASSLLAGIYEQYF. Full variable domain (outside the CDR3, taken from reference TRBV11-2 and TRBJ2-7): EAGVAQSPRYKIIEKRQSVAFWCNPISGHATLYWYQQILGQGPKLLIQFQNNGVVDDSQLPKDRFSAERLKGVDSTLKIQPAKLEDSAVYLCASSLLAGIYEQYFGPGTRLTVT.

V usage is TRBV2 and J usage is TRBJ1-4, with TRBD1 as a possible D gene (5 bases). Germline V lookup: CDR1 SNHLY, CDR2 FYNNEI. The CDR3 runs to 12 residues. V was trimmed by 8 bases and J by 5 bases, leaving 9 bases between them. CDR3 protein: CASRRGNEKLFF. The CDR3 region has the DNA TGTGCCAGCCGAAGGGGAAATGAAAAACTGTTTTTT.

Notes on this clonotype: A junction boundary mismatches the germline segment, possibly from a read error. The chain uses TRBV7-7 and TRBJ2-1, with D unresolved. Germline assignment: CDR1 SSHAT and CDR2 FNYEAQ (reference sequence). This CDR3 is built from 16 residues. DNA for the CDR3: TGTGCCAGCAGCTTGGCAGGACCGATCCCCTACAATGGGCAGTTCTTC. Encoded protein: CASSLAGPIPYNGQFF.

The chain combines TRBV11-1 with TRBJ2-5; D call uncertain. V dropped 1 base and J dropped 4 bases, with 7 bases sitting between them. From germline, CDR1 is SGHAT and CDR2 FQDESV (reference sequence). The length of the CDR3 is 13 residues. The CDR3 bases are TGTGCCAGCAGCTTAGATGTTCGAGAGACCCAGTACTTC. Encoded protein: CASSLDVRETQYF.

V usage is TRBV25-1 and J usage is TRBJ1-1, with D maybe TRBD1 (6 bases). Per germline, CDR1 MGHDK and CDR2 SYGVNS. This CDR3 is built from 14 residues. Trimming shortened V by 2 bases and J by 6 bases, and 13 bases separated the two germline ends. CDR3 loop: CASSEKQGRAEAFF. The CDR3 DNA reads TGTGCCAGCAGTGAAAAGCAGGGGAGGGCTGAAGCTTTCTTT.

The V call is TRBV5-1, the J call TRBJ2-5; D is unclear. Trimming shortened V by 1 base and J by 2 bases, and 6 bases separated the two germline ends. CDR3 length: 13 amino acids. Germline V gives CDR1 SGHRS, CDR2 YFSETQ. CDR3 in DNA: TGCGCCAGCAGCTTGACAGAACAAGAGACCCAGTACTTC. It translates to CASSLTEQETQYF.

This rearrangement joins TRBV7-6 to TRBJ1-3; 8 positions match TRBD1. The CDR3 spans 15 residues. Germline values: CDR1 SGHVS, CDR2 FNYEAQ. J was trimmed by 7 bases and V by 5 bases; bases with no gene match: 10. The CDR3 DNA reads as TGTGCCAGCAGCACCCCTGGACAGGGACAGAACACCATATATTTT. Protein product: CASSTPGQGQNTIYF.

V is TRBV20-1 and J is TRBJ1-2; no firm D call. The V end was cut by 0 bases, the J end by 2 bases, with 13 bases between. Germline V gene lookup returns CDR1 DFQATT and CDR2 SNEGSKA (reference sequence). The CDR3 totals 15 residues. Written as DNA, the CDR3 is TGCAGTGCTAGAGATAGGAGCGGGAACAACTATGGCTACACCTTC. Protein product: CSARDRSGNNYGYTF.

The chain uses TRBV7-8 and TRBJ2-1; a weak D match, TRBD1 (6 bases). The V and J ends lost 3 bases and 5 bases respectively, with 8 bases between them. The CDR3 is 13 amino acids. Germline V CDR1 and CDR2: SGHVS, FQNEAQ. The CDR3 region is CASSFGQNNEQFF. The CDR3 coding sequence is TGTGCCAGCAGCTTTGGACAGAACAATGAGCAGTTCTTC.

This clonotype has more than one count but fewer than ten. The gene calls are TRBV12-3 or TRBV12-4 and TRBJ1-2; a weak D match, TRBD1 (6 bases). There are 14 residues in the CDR3. Deletions cut 6 bases from V and 7 bases from J, with 18 bases between. CDR3 sequence reads: CASSLTGGAAGYTF. The CDR3, as DNA: TGTGCCAGCAGCTTAACGGGGGGGGCAGCTGGCTACACCTTC.

J is TRBJ2-7 and V is TRBV20-1; TRBD2 is a possible D gene (6 bases). The CDR3 totals 13 residues. CDR1 and CDR2 (germline): DFQATT, SNEGSKA (reference sequence). The V end lost 1 base, the J end lost 3 bases, and 10 bases lay between the germline ends. CDR3 nucleotides: TGCAGTGCTAGAGCGGGAGTATTCTACGAGCAGTACTTC. Protein sequence: CSARAGVFYEQYF.